This T cell receptor (beta chain) was profiled in a study of T cells after yellow fever vaccination. J gave up 5 bases and V 5 bases, and 9 bases lay outside the gene matches. Germline V gene sequence: CDR1 MNHEY, CDR2 SVGEGT. The CDR3 length is 15 residues. TCRdb passed the 5' RACE reads through MiXCR, listing each CDR3 protein once. The table records roughly 300,000 distinct CDR3 sequences, around 8.1% of them present only once. This clonotype was detected a few times. This rearrangement joins TRBV6-2 or TRBV6-3 to TRBJ2-5; 9 bases match TRBD1. The TCR was taken from a young man who received the YFV17D yellow fever vaccine. The source material was PBMCs, sampled around 45 days after the first yellow fever vaccination. CDR3 DNA: TGTGCCAGCAGTCCTGGGACAGGGAACCGGGAGACCCAGTACTTC. As protein: CASSPGTGNRETQYF.